This entry lists 4 T cell receptor beta chains sequenced from one sample in a study of T cell changes during pregnancy in multiple sclerosis (dated by TCRdb to the late 2010s). Libraries were constructed by the immunoSEQ multiplex PCR assay. In TCRdb, the immuneACCESS table is reduced to in-frame sequences with V and J assigned. These tables do not hold every clone; where another copy was compared, an unresolved V gene accounts for under half, and the others remain unexplained. This sample has tens of thousands of clones in its table, and 85% to 95% of those were observed once. About 0.4% of the sample rests with the top ten. The sample consisted of CD4+ T cells from peripheral blood mononuclear cells, taken in the second trimester of pregnancy. These TCRs come from a female donor with multiple sclerosis, enrolled in a pregnancy study.

The CDR3 DNA reads as TGTGCCAGCAGCGCCTTAAACAGGGGGAACACTGAAGCTTTCTTT. It translates to CASSALNRGNTEAFF. V usage is TRBV2 and J usage is TRBJ1-1; 7 bases line up with TRBD1. This CDR3 comprises 15 residues. From germline, CDR1 is SNHLY and CDR2 FYNNEI. The trim removed 6 bases at V and 1 base at J, leaving 8 bases unmatched.

The chain combines TRBV19 with TRBJ1-6, with D hard to call. Per the germline V gene, CDR1 is LNHDA and CDR2 is SQIVND (reference sequence). The CDR3 extends over 14 amino acids. The V end was cut by 5 bases, the J end by 6 bases, with 11 bases between. CDR3 amino acids: CASSGLEGNSPLHF. As DNA, the CDR3 is TGTGCCAGTAGTGGGCTGGAGGGTAATTCACCCCTCCACTTT.

This chain links TRBV19 with TRBJ1-5; D gene unclear. The V gene's germline CDR1 is LNHDA and CDR2 SQIVND (reference sequence). Trimming removed 11 bases from V and 6 bases from J, with 5 bases in between. The CDR3 consists of 9 residues. The CDR3 is CAAGQPQHF. CDR3 coding DNA: TGTGCCGCCGGTCAGCCCCAGCATTTT.

The genes are TRBV6-6 and TRBJ1-5, with no clear D. V was cut by 4 bases and J by 2 bases, with 12 bases left in between. The CDR3 extends over 15 amino acids. Germline V gives CDR1 MNHNY, CDR2 SVGAGI (reference sequence). The CDR3 coding sequence is TGTGCCAGCAGTTCTCAAACGTCGGGCAATCAGCCCCAGCATTTT. Amino acid sequence: CASSSQTSGNQPQHF.